What follows describes a single T cell receptor beta chain. V lost 4 bases and J 6 bases, leaving 16 bases between the germline ends. This CDR3 region has 15 residues. Germline CDR1 SGHDT, CDR2 YYEEEE. The sample originates from a study of blood T cell repertoires in COVID-19. Overall study context: Sources were T cells, B-cell-depleted T cells, or PBMCs; the material itself was cDNA or gDNA.

As handled by the study authors: By means of reference gene primer amplification, nucleated cell counts were estimated. Clones were read by immunoSEQ multiplex PCR, and TCRdb kept only the in-frame ones, dropping some. D and trimming come from the DNA, and the V and J calls and clone size come from that table. The data show 250,000 or so clones, approximately 90% seen once. Participants came from some 23 US areas, aged roughly 18 to 90 years. The chain recombines TRBV5-6 with TRBJ1-4; D gene unclear. The source material was PBMCs or T cells enriched from blood (not recorded which). This TCR was recovered from a man over 45 who had been exposed to COVID-19. CDR3 amino acids: CASSRRGGFYEKLFF. The CDR3 DNA reads TGTGCCAGCAGCCGCCGTGGAGGGTTTTATGAAAAACTGTTTTTT. The variable domain in full, completed from reference TRBV5-6 and TRBJ1-4, reads DAGVTQSPTHLIKTRGQQVTLRCSPKSGHDTVSWYQQALGQGPQFIFQYYEEEERQRGNFPDRFSGHQFPNYSSELNVNALLLGDSALYLCASSRRGGFYEKLFFGSGTQLSVL.